The 24 T cell receptor beta chains below were found in one sample sequenced in a study of cytomegalovirus exposure and HLA in healthy donors. A multiplex PCR was run with 60 Vbeta primers and 13 Jbeta primers. Profiled with immunoSEQ multiplex PCR; TCRdb holds only in-frame clones, not every one. The table lists about 150,000 clones, approximately 70% of them singletons, with approximately 2.3% in the top ten. The sequenced material came from PBMCs. These receptors originate from a woman aged 60-75 years in good health and CMV-seropositive.

V and J are TRBV10-3 and TRBJ1-2, with D unclear. Trimming cost V 1 base and J 0 bases, with 9 bases left between them. The CDR3 covers 15 residues. CDR1 ENHRY and CDR2 SYGVKD come from the germline V gene. The DNA of the CDR3 is TGTGCCATCAGTGAGTTGAACAGTGCTAACTATGGCTACACCTTC. This codes for CAISELNSANYGYTF.

The genes are TRBV30 and TRBJ2-7, with 8 bases fitting TRBD2. Germline-derived CDR1 and CDR2 are GTSNPN and SVGIG (reference sequence). V trimming: 0 bases; J trimming: 6 bases; junction bases outside the gene matches: 7. The CDR3 covers 14 residues. In DNA, the CDR3 is TGTGCCTGGAGTGTAAGGCTAGCGGGTCGCGAGCAGTACTTC. It translates to CAWSVRLAGREQYF.

V and J are TRBV28 and TRBJ2-7; possibly TRBD2 for D (6 bases). Germline CDR1 reads MDHEN; CDR2 reads SYDVKM. The V gene lost 2 bases and the J gene lost 1 base, with 15 bases spanning the gap. The CDR3 is 16 residues long. For the CDR3, the DNA is TGTGCCAGCAGTTTAGCCGGGACTGATGGTTCCTACGAGCAGTACTTC. This gives the protein CASSLAGTDGSYEQYF. Using reference TRBV28 and TRBJ2-7 for the parts outside the CDR3, the full variable domain is DVKVTQSSRYLVKRTGEKVFLECVQDMDHENMFWYRQDPGLGLRLIYFSYDVKMKEKGDIPEGYSVSREKKERFSLILESASTNQTSMYLCASSLAGTDGSYEQYFGPGTRLTVT.

The chain recombines TRBV14 with TRBJ2-7; 8 bases are shared with TRBD2. The CDR3 contains 14 residues. Unmatched junction bases numbered 10, after V lost 7 bases and J lost 5 bases. The germline gives CDR1 SGHDN, CDR2 FVKESK. Here the CDR3 DNA reads TGTGCCAGCAATCCAAGCGGGAGATCGAACGAGCAGTACTTC. Protein sequence: CASNPSGRSNEQYF.

The table lists this clone with a few counts. The CDR3 region has the DNA TGTGCCAGCAGCCCCTATGCGGCAGAGACCCAGTACTTC. Amino acid sequence: CASSPYAAETQYF. The gene calls are TRBV7-9 and TRBJ2-5; D unresolved. The CDR3 is made up of 13 amino acids. The V end was cut by 5 bases, the J end by 4 bases, with 11 bases between. The V gene's germline CDR1 is SEHNR and CDR2 FQNEAQ (reference sequence).

The chain links TRBV5-1 to TRBJ1-4; D possibly corresponds to TRBD1 (5 bases). V lost 3 bases and J 8 bases, leaving 14 bases between the germline ends. In germline, CDR1 is SGHRS, CDR2 YFSETQ. The CDR3 loop spans 14 amino acids. The DNA for the CDR3 is TGCGCCAGCAGCTCGGGAGGGGCCGGCGAAAAACTGTTTTTT. Its translation is CASSSGGAGEKLFF. The full variable domain, in which reference TRBV5-1 and TRBJ1-4 provide the parts outside the CDR3, is KAGVTQTPRYLIKTRGQQVTLSCSPISGHRSVSWYQQTPGQGLQFLFEYFSETQRNKGNFPGRFSGRQFSNSRSEMNVSTLELGDSALYLCASSSGGAGEKLFFGSGTQLSVL.

The V and J genes are TRBV30 and TRBJ2-5; 11 bases agree with TRBD2. CDR3 length: 14 residues. The V gene's germline CDR1 is GTSNPN and CDR2 SVGIG (reference sequence). The V and J ends lost 5 bases and 4 bases, in that order; junction bases with no gene match: 6. The CDR3 loop reads CAWERGLAGETQYF. DNA of the CDR3: TGTGCCTGGGAGAGAGGACTAGCGGGAGAGACCCAGTACTTC.

This chain connects TRBV5-6 to TRBJ2-2, with 11 bases that match TRBD2. V dropped 2 bases and J dropped 4; count of bases not matched to a gene: 7. Germline values: CDR1 SGHDT, CDR2 YYEEEE. This CDR3 is 17 amino acids long. This CDR3 reads CASSLLAGAASTGELFF. In DNA, the CDR3 is TGTGCCAGCAGCTTACTAGCGGGGGCGGCATCCACCGGGGAGCTGTTTTTT. Combining the CDR3 with reference TRBV5-6 and TRBJ2-2 gives the whole variable domain DAGVTQSPTHLIKTRGQQVTLRCSPKSGHDTVSWYQQALGQGPQFIFQYYEEEERQRGNFPDRFSGHQFPNYSSELNVNALLLGDSALYLCASSLLAGAASTGELFFGEGSRLTVL.

The rearrangement links TRBV19 to TRBJ1-1; possible D gene TRBD1, 6 bases. From germline, CDR1 is LNHDA and CDR2 SQIVND (reference sequence). CDR3 length: 15 amino acids. The V gene lost 4 bases and the J gene lost 4 bases, with 16 bases spanning the gap. The CDR3 coding sequence is TGTGCCAGTAGTACAGACCTGAGGGGGGGCACTGAAGCTTTCTTT. It is translated as CASSTDLRGGTEAFF.

V is TRBV11-2 and J is TRBJ2-2; tentative D call: TRBD1 (5 bases). Trimming removed 5 bases from V and 3 bases from J, with 13 bases in between. Germline V CDR1 and CDR2: SGHAT, FQNNGV. The CDR3 has 15 amino acids. In nucleotides, the CDR3 is TGTGCCAGCAGCAGCCAGGGTGCGGACACCGGGGAGCTGTTTTTT. This sequence encodes CASSSQGADTGELFF. The complete variable domain, with remaining parts taken from reference TRBV11-2 and TRBJ2-2, reads EAGVAQSPRYKIIEKRQSVAFWCNPISGHATLYWYQQILGQGPKLLIQFQNNGVVDDSQLPKDRFSAERLKGVDSTLKIQPAKLEDSAVYLCASSSQGADTGELFFGEGSRLTVL.

This clone was recorded once. The chain is built from TRBV2 and TRBJ2-5, with D unclear. The J call may be mistaken, given a closer DNA end match to TRBJ2-7. The CDR3 is 13 amino acids. Germline loops: CDR1 SNHLY, CDR2 FYNNEI. CDR3 loop: CVTTPHLTYEQYF. In DNA, the CDR3 is TGTGTCACGACTCCCCATTTAACCTACGAGCAGTACTTC.

The V gene is TRBV19, the J gene TRBJ2-7; D perhaps matches TRBD2 (6 bases). Trimming took 3 bases from V and 4 from J, leaving 13 bases between them. The CDR3 is 14 amino acids. Per the germline V gene, CDR1 is LNHDA and CDR2 is SQIVND (reference sequence). The CDR3 loop is CASSMGSGGYEQYF. The CDR3 DNA sequence: TGTGCCAGTAGTATGGGCTCCGGGGGTTACGAGCAGTACTTC.

V usage is TRBV27 and J usage is TRBJ2-7, with 7 bases aligning to TRBD1. Germline V gene lookup returns CDR1 MNHEY and CDR2 SMNVEV (reference sequence). The CDR3 runs to 15 residues. After removal of 5 bases from V and 4 bases from J, the junction contained 11 bases not matched to a gene. CDR3 in DNA: TGTGCCAGCAGTCTCCGACGGGACAGAAATTACGAGCAGTACTTC. Protein: CASSLRRDRNYEQYF.

There are a few counts of this clone. The gene calls are TRBV4-2 and TRBJ2-7; D is perhaps TRBD2 (5 bases). The ends were cut back, 3 bases at V and 7 bases at J, with 13 bases in the middle. Germline V gene data show CDR1 as LGHNA and CDR2 as YNFKEQ. The CDR3 loop spans 13 amino acids. The CDR3 coding sequence is TGTGCCAGCAGCCAGGGAGACCTTGGAGAGCAGTACTTC. Amino acids: CASSQGDLGEQYF.

The V and J genes are TRBV10-3 and TRBJ1-1; D is ambiguous. Trimming removed 3 bases at V and 7 bases at J, with 12 bases between. Germline CDR1 and CDR2: ENHRY and SYGVKD. The CDR3 length is 13 residues. CDR3 residues: CAISDRPSGEAFF. The CDR3 bases are TGTGCCATCAGTGACCGACCCTCGGGTGAAGCTTTCTTT.

V and J are TRBV30 and TRBJ1-1, with unresolved D. The germline V gene encodes CDR1 GTSNPN and CDR2 SVGIG (reference sequence). The CDR3 length is 16 residues. Trimming shortened V by 4 bases and J by 1 base, and 19 bases separated the two germline ends. The CDR3 sequence is CAWNNRGSGGNTEAFF. CDR3 in DNA: TGTGCCTGGAATAATCGAGGGAGCGGAGGGAACACTGAAGCTTTCTTT.

This clone was seen once. The chain combines TRBV27 with TRBJ1-2; D not certain. Germline CDR1 MNHEY, CDR2 SMNVEV (reference sequence). The CDR3 runs 12 residues. The V and J ends lost 7 bases and 8 bases respectively, with 14 bases between them. CDR3: CASKRASGGYTF. CDR3 in DNA: TGTGCCAGCAAAAGGGCCTCGGGGGGCTACACCTTC.

The chain carries TRBV6-1 and TRBJ2-7; TRBD2 aligns across 8 bases. Unmatched junction bases numbered 7, after V lost 8 bases and J lost 1 base. This CDR3 region has 14 residues. Germline CDR1 is MNHNS and CDR2 is SASEGT. The CDR3 bases are TGTGCCAGCTATGAAAGCGGGGGTTCCTACGAGCAGTACTTC. Protein product: CASYESGGSYEQYF.

The chain links TRBV9 to TRBJ2-2; 8 nucleotides agree with TRBD1. The CDR3 loop spans 15 amino acids. The germline CDR1 and CDR2 sequences are SGDLS and YYNGEE. Unmatched junction bases numbered 9, after V lost 4 bases and J lost 7 bases. Here the CDR3 DNA reads TGTGCCAGCAGCCCCCAGGACAGGGCAGGCGGGGAGCTGTTTTTT. Translated, it gives CASSPQDRAGGELFF.

The V gene is TRBV5-4, the J gene TRBJ2-1; 7 nucleotides agree with TRBD1. V lost 5 bases and J lost 2; bases outside the gene matches: 7. The length of the CDR3 is 15 residues. From germline, CDR1 is SGHNT and CDR2 YYREEE (reference sequence). The CDR3 region is CASSLGGPTYNEQFF. The CDR3 nucleotides are TGTGCCAGCAGTTTAGGGGGCCCCACCTACAATGAGCAGTTCTTC.

In this sample, this clone turned up a few times. The rearrangement uses TRBV7-9 and TRBJ2-7, with 9 bases that match TRBD1. This CDR3 spans 14 amino acids. The V gene end was trimmed by 3 bases and the J gene end by 7 bases; junction bases not matched to a gene: 7. In germline, CDR1 is SEHNR, CDR2 FQNEAQ (reference sequence). CDR3 in amino acids: CASSFDRGSSEQYF. The CDR3 DNA reads TGTGCCAGCAGCTTTGACAGGGGGTCGAGTGAGCAGTACTTC.

The chain combines TRBV9 with TRBJ1-2; the match to TRBD1 covers 7 bases. CDR1 is SGDLS and CDR2 is YYNGEE in the germline V gene. With V trimmed by 6 bases and J by 4 bases, 9 bases remained unmatched. The CDR3 is 14 amino acids. CDR3 sequence reads: CASTPGQTGYGYTF. The DNA of the CDR3 is TGTGCCAGCACCCCGGGACAGACGGGCTATGGCTACACCTTC.

This chain uses TRBV11-3 with TRBJ2-3; possibly TRBD2 for D (6 bases). This CDR3 is built from 14 residues. CDR1 and CDR2 (germline): SGHNT, YENEEA. Trimming left V 4 bases short and J 1 base short, with 9 bases between. CDR3 bases: TGTGCCAGCAGCTCGGGGGAAGGCACAGATACGCAGTATTTT. Its protein product is CASSSGEGTDTQYF.

The chain joins TRBV25-1 to TRBJ1-1; tentatively, D is TRBD1 (6 bases). Trimming pared 6 bases from V and 6 bases from J, leaving 14 bases between. The CDR3 spans 13 residues. The germline V gene encodes CDR1 MGHDK and CDR2 SYGVNS. The CDR3 nucleotides read TGTGCCAGCAGAGAAGGGGGGACCGCTGAAGCTTTCTTT. It translates to CASREGGTAEAFF.